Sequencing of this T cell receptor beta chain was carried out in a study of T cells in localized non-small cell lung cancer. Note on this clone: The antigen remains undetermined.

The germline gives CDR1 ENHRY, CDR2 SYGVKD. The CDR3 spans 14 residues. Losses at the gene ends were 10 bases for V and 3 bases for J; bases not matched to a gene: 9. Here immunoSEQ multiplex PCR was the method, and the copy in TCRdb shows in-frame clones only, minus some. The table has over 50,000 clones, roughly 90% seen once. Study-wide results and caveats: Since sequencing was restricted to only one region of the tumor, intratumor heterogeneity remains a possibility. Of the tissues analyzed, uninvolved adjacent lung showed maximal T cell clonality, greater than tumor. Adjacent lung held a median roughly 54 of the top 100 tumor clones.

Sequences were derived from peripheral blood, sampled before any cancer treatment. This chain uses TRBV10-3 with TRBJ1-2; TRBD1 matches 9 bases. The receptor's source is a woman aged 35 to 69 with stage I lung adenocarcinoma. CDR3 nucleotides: TGTGCCACCTGGGGACAGGGTGACGACTATGGCTACACCTTC. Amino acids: CATWGQGDDYGYTF.